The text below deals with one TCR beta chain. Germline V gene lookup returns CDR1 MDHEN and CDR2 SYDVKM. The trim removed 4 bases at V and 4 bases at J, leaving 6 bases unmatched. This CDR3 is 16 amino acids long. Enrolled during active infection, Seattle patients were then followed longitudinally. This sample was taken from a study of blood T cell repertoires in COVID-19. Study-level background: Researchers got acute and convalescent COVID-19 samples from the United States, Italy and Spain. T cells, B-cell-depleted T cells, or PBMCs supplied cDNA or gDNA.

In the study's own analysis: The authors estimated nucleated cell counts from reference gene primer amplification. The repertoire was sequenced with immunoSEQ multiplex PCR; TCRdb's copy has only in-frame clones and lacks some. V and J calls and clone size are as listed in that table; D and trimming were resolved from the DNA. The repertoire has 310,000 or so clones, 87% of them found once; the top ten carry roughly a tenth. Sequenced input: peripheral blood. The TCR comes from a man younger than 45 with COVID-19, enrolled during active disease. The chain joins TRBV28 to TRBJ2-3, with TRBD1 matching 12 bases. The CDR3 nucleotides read TGTGCCAGCAGTTCGGGACAGGGGGCATATGCAGATACGCAGTATTTT. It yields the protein CASSSGQGAYADTQYF. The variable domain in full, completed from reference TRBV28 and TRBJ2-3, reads DVKVTQSSRYLVKRTGEKVFLECVQDMDHENMFWYRQDPGLGLRLIYFSYDVKMKEKGDIPEGYSVSREKKERFSLILESASTNQTSMYLCASSSGQGAYADTQYFGPGTRLTVL.